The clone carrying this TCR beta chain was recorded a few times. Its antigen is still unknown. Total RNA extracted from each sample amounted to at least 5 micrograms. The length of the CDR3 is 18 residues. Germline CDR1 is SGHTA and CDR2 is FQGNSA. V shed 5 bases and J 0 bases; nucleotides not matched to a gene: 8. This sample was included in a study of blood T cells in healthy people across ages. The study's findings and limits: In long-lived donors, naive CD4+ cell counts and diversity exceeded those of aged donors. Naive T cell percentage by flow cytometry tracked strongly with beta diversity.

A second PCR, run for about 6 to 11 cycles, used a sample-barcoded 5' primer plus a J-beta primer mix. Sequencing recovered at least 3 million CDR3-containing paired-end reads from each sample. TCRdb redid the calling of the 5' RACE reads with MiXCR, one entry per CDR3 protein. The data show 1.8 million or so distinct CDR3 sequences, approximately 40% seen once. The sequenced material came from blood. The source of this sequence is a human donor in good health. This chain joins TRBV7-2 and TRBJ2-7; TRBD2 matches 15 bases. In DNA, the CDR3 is TGTGCCAGCAGCACCAGAGGACTAGCGGGGGGGAGCTCCTACGAGCAGTACTTC. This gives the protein CASSTRGLAGGSSYEQYF.